Shown below are 27 T cell receptor beta chains from a single sample sequenced in a study of blood T cell repertoires in COVID-19. The table came from immunoSEQ multiplex PCR; TCRdb's copy has only in-frame clones and leaves some out. The sample carries 250,000 to 300,000 clones, approximately 87% recorded once. Input material: peripheral blood. These receptors were collected from a man between 60 and 75 years old who had recovered from COVID-19.

The genes are TRBV19 and TRBJ2-2; 7 nucleotides align to TRBD2. There are 17 residues in the CDR3. The V and J ends lost 0 bases and 3 bases, in that order; junction bases with no gene match: 7. CDR1 and CDR2 (germline): LNHDA, SQIVND (reference sequence). CDR3 sequence (DNA): TGTGCCAGTAGTATAGATCTGCTAGCGGCGGACACCGGGGAGCTGTTTTTT. Translated, it gives CASSIDLLAADTGELFF. The full variable domain, in which reference TRBV19 and TRBJ2-2 provide the parts outside the CDR3, is DGGITQSPKYLFRKEGQNVTLSCEQNLNHDAMYWYRQDPGQGLRLIYYSQIVNDFQKGDIAEGYSVSREKKESFPLTVTSAQKNPTAFYLCASSIDLLAADTGELFFGEGSRLTVL.

A remark on this clone: This same CDR3 is encoded by further DNA sequences in the sample. J is TRBJ2-2 and V is TRBV7-2; D gene ambiguous. This CDR3 has 14 amino acids. CDR1 SGHTA and CDR2 FQGNSA come from the germline V gene. V was cut by 1 base and J by 8 bases, with 11 bases left in between. In nucleotides, the CDR3 is TGTGCCAGCAGCTTAGTTTCCTCGTCGGGGGAGCTGTTTTTT. It is translated as CASSLVSSSGELFF.

CDR3 DNA: TGTGCCAGCAGCCCACGACCCCCGGGGAATCAGCCCCAGCATTTT. Its translation: CASSPRPPGNQPQHF. The V call is TRBV28, the J call TRBJ1-5; no clear D gene. Germline CDR1 reads MDHEN; CDR2 reads SYDVKM. The CDR3 is 15 amino acids. Trimming took 6 bases from V and 4 from J, leaving 16 bases between them. Full variable domain (remainder filled in from reference TRBV28 and TRBJ1-5): DVKVTQSSRYLVKRTGEKVFLECVQDMDHENMFWYRQDPGLGLRLIYFSYDVKMKEKGDIPEGYSVSREKKERFSLILESASTNQTSMYLCASSPRPPGNQPQHFGDGTRLSIL.

This chain connects TRBV28 to TRBJ1-2; 7 nucleotides align to TRBD1. The germline V gene has CDR1 MDHEN and CDR2 SYDVKM. CDR3 size: 13 residues. J was trimmed by 5 bases and V by 6 bases; bases with no gene match: 6. CDR3 nucleotide sequence: TGTGCCAGCAGCCCAGGGGGAAGGTATGGCTACACCTTC. It encodes CASSPGGRYGYTF.

This clone occurred once. The genes are TRBV9 and TRBJ1-2; the match to TRBD1 covers 12 bases. Germline CDR1 is SGDLS and CDR2 is YYNGEE. Trimming removed 3 bases from V and 4 bases from J; junction bases left unmatched: 4. The CDR3 consists of 15 residues. The CDR3, as DNA: TGTGCCAGCAGCGGGGACAGGGGGCCGATCTATGGCTACACCTTC. Encoded protein: CASSGDRGPIYGYTF. Full variable domain (outside the CDR3, taken from reference TRBV9 and TRBJ1-2): DSGVTQTPKHLITATGQRVTLRCSPRSGDLSVYWYQQSLDQGLQFLIQYYNGEERAKGNILERFSAQQFPDLHSELNLSSLELGDSALYFCASSGDRGPIYGYTFGSGTRLTVV.

This chain uses TRBV4-1 with TRBJ2-3; 11 bases align to TRBD2. The V and J ends lost 4 bases and 0 bases, in that order; junction bases with no gene match: 3. Germline CDR1 MGHRA, CDR2 YSYEKL. The CDR3 covers 16 residues. In nucleotides, the CDR3 is TGCGCCAGCAGCCTTAGACTAGCGGGGAGCACAGATACGCAGTATTTT. This sequence encodes CASSLRLAGSTDTQYF.

The chain joins TRBV18 to TRBJ2-5; D perhaps matches TRBD1 (6 bases). The CDR3 sequence is 13 residues long. Germline lookup yields CDR1 KGHSH and CDR2 LQKENI. V lost 6 bases, J lost 4 bases, and 12 bases lay in between. CDR3 DNA: TGTGCCAGCTCCCCGGGGACACGAGAGACCCAGTACTTC. This gives the protein CASSPGTRETQYF.

This chain uses TRBV2 with TRBJ2-1; 13 nucleotides match TRBD2. The length of the CDR3 is 15 residues. CDR1 and CDR2 (germline): SNHLY, FYNNEI. J was trimmed by 4 bases and V by 4 bases; bases with no gene match: 1. CDR3 amino acids: CASSGTSGSYNEQFF. The CDR3 DNA follows: TGTGCCAGCAGTGGGACTAGCGGGAGTTACAATGAGCAGTTCTTC.

About this clone: Other nucleotide sequences from this sample produce the same CDR3. The chain combines TRBV3-1 (or the pseudogene TRBV3-2) with TRBJ2-5, with D possibly being TRBD2 (6 bases). The CDR3 loop spans 13 amino acids. CDR1 and CDR2 from the germline V gene are LGHDT and YNNKEL (reference sequence). Trimming removed 4 bases at V and 5 bases at J, with 11 bases between. The chain's CDR3 is CASSPAGRETQYF. CDR3 DNA sequence: TGTGCCAGCAGCCCAGCAGGGAGGGAGACCCAGTACTTC.

In its sample, this clone was seen a few times. The V call is TRBV7-2, the J call TRBJ2-7; 8 bases align to TRBD1. CDR1 and CDR2 from the germline V gene are SGHTA and FQGNSA. The trim removed 4 bases at V and 3 bases at J, leaving 5 bases unmatched. CDR3 length equals 14 residues. The CDR3 nucleotides are TGTGCCAGCAGCTCCGGGACAGGAAACTACGAGCAGTACTTC. This gives the protein CASSSGTGNYEQYF.

The chain joins TRBV7-2 to TRBJ1-1, with 9 positions matching TRBD1. Germline CDR1 and CDR2: SGHTA and FQGNSA. This CDR3 contains 14 residues. The V segment lost 4 bases and the J segment 4 bases; nucleotides outside the gene matches: 4. CDR3 in amino acids: CASSSQGARTEAFF. The CDR3 DNA reads TGTGCCAGCAGCTCACAGGGGGCTCGCACTGAAGCTTTCTTT. Using reference TRBV7-2 and TRBJ1-1 for the parts outside the CDR3, the full variable domain is GAGVSQSPSNKVTEKGKDVELRCDPISGHTALYWYRQSLGQGLEFLIYFQGNSAPDKSGLPSDRFSAERTGGSVSTLTIQRTQQEDSAVYLCASSSQGARTEAFFGQGTRLTVV.

This chain's CDR3 is CASSLDDNPYNEQFF. In DNA, the CDR3 is TGCGCCAGCAGCTTGGACGACAACCCGTACAATGAGCAGTTCTTC. V and J are TRBV5-1 and TRBJ2-1; D is ambiguous. The CDR3 consists of 15 residues. Germline V gene data show CDR1 as SGHRS and CDR2 as YFSETQ. The germline V and J ends were trimmed by 0 bases and 4 bases, with 11 bases remaining between them.

This chain uses TRBV30 with TRBJ2-2; tentative D call: TRBD2 (5 bases). V lost 0 bases, J lost 4 bases, and 12 bases lay in between. CDR1 is GTSNPN, CDR2 SVGIG, per germline (reference sequence). The CDR3 length is 15 residues. CDR3 sequence reads: CAWSVYPGSTGELFF. In DNA form, the CDR3 reads TGTGCCTGGAGTGTATATCCGGGAAGCACCGGGGAGCTGTTTTTT.

The rearrangement links TRBV5-5 to TRBJ1-1; TRBD1 matches at 10 bases. Germline loops: CDR1 SGHKS, CDR2 YYEKEE (reference sequence). The CDR3 length is 20 residues. The ends lost 4 bases at V and 1 base at J; junction bases unmatched: 19. The CDR3 DNA is TGTGCCAGCAGCCGACGACAGGGGGCTTCCAACCCAGCCCCGAACACTGAAGCTTTCTTT. It translates to CASSRRQGASNPAPNTEAFF. Filled out from reference TRBV5-5 and TRBJ1-1, the complete variable domain reads DAGVTQSPTHLIKTRGQQVTLRCSPISGHKSVSWYQQVLGQGPQFIFQYYEKEERGRGNFPDRFSARQFPNYSSELNVNALLLGDSALYLCASSRRQGASNPAPNTEAFFGQGTRLTVV.

The chain uses TRBV15 and TRBJ1-1; TRBD1 matches 8 bases. The junction had 6 bases not matched to a gene; V was cut back by 0 bases and J by 0 bases. In germline, CDR1 is LNHNV, CDR2 YYDKDF (reference sequence). The CDR3 sequence is 17 residues long. The CDR3 bases are TGTGCCACCAGCAGAGATCTGACAGGGGAAATGAACACTGAAGCTTTCTTT. Its translation is CATSRDLTGEMNTEAFF.

V usage is TRBV10-1 and J usage is TRBJ1-1; perhaps TRBD1 as D (6 bases). The CDR3 is 15 residues long. V was shortened by 6 bases and J by 6 bases, with 20 bases between the two germline ends. The V gene's germline CDR1 is WNHNN and CDR2 SYGVQD (reference sequence). The CDR3 DNA follows: TGCGCCAGCAGGAGGGAACGAACAGGGTTTTCTGAAGCTTTCTTT. Protein: CASRRERTGFSEAFF.

The gene calls are TRBV7-6 and TRBJ1-4; no definite D call. Germline lookup yields CDR1 SGHVS and CDR2 FNYEAQ. This CDR3 spans 14 amino acids. V was cut by 0 bases and J by 8 bases, with 10 bases left in between. CDR3 in DNA: TGTGCCAGCAGCTTAGCGCCCGGGTTCGAAAAACTGTTTTTT. It encodes CASSLAPGFEKLFF.

The CDR3 nucleotides read TGTGCCAGTAGTACTACAGGGAAGGAGACCCAGTACTTC. Translation: CASSTTGKETQYF. The chain couples TRBV19 to TRBJ2-5, with D possibly matching TRBD1 (6 bases). The germline V gene has CDR1 LNHDA and CDR2 SQIVND (reference sequence). V lost 4 bases and J 5 bases, leaving 11 bases between the germline ends. The CDR3 has 13 amino acids.

The chain combines TRBV6-5 with TRBJ2-3, with D possibly being TRBD2 (6 bases). Germline CDR1 reads MNHEY; CDR2 reads SVGAGI. V gave up 2 bases and J gave up 2 bases, with 11 bases separating them. The CDR3 runs to 15 residues. For the CDR3, the DNA is TGTGCCAGCAGTTACCTTGCGGGGACCACAGATACGCAGTATTTT. Amino acids: CASSYLAGTTDTQYF.

The V and J genes are TRBV4-2 and TRBJ1-6, with D uncertain. Trimming pared 6 bases from V and 7 bases from J, leaving 19 bases between. CDR1 is LGHNA, CDR2 YNFKEQ, per germline. The CDR3 covers 16 residues. CDR3: CASRNDVARGNSPLHF. The CDR3 nucleotides read TGTGCCAGCAGAAACGACGTCGCGAGAGGAAATTCACCCCTCCACTTT.

The chain combines TRBV6-5 with TRBJ1-4; D is perhaps TRBD1 (6 bases). Germline V CDR1 and CDR2: MNHEY, SVGAGI. With 3 bases removed from V and 4 bases from J, the gap between germline ends came to 9 bases. The CDR3 is 14 amino acids. The CDR3 loop reads CASSYGQNNEKLFF. The CDR3 nucleotides read TGTGCCAGCAGTTATGGACAGAATAATGAAAAACTGTTTTTT.

The gene calls are TRBV3-1 (or the pseudogene TRBV3-2) and TRBJ2-3; 13 bases agree with TRBD2. CDR3 size: 15 residues. CDR1 is LGHDT, CDR2 YNNKEL, per germline (reference sequence). V shed 4 bases, J shed 4 bases, and the junction held 2 bases outside the gene matches. The CDR3 here is CASSRGLAGADTQYF. CDR3 sequence (DNA): TGTGCCAGCAGCCGCGGACTAGCGGGAGCAGATACGCAGTATTTT.

The chain employs TRBV10-1 and TRBJ2-1, with 9 bases that match TRBD2. This CDR3 comprises 18 residues. V shed 2 bases and J 9 bases; nucleotides not matched to a gene: 17. From germline, CDR1 is WNHNN and CDR2 SYGVQD (reference sequence). The CDR3 DNA sequence: TGCGCCAGCAGTGAGACCCGGGGACTAGCCCTATCGGTGGCTGAGCAGTTCTTC. Its translation is CASSETRGLALSVAEQFF.

This chain uses TRBV2 with TRBJ1-4, with D uncertain. The CDR3 is 11 amino acids. Trimming took 2 bases from V and 8 from J, leaving 3 bases between them. Germline loops: CDR1 SNHLY, CDR2 FYNNEI. This CDR3 is CASSESEKLFF. DNA for the CDR3: TGTGCCAGCAGTGAAAGCGAAAAACTGTTTTTT.

The chain carries TRBV18 and TRBJ1-1; 7 nucleotides agree with TRBD1. J gave up 1 base and V 3 bases, and 8 bases lay outside the gene matches. The germline gives CDR1 KGHSH, CDR2 LQKENI. The CDR3 is 16 amino acids. CDR3 loop: CASSPYRDSQNTEAFF. The CDR3, as DNA: TGTGCCAGCTCACCGTACCGGGACAGCCAGAACACTGAAGCTTTCTTT.

The chain uses TRBV3-1 (or the pseudogene TRBV3-2) and TRBJ2-7; possible D gene TRBD2, 6 bases. V lost 10 bases and J lost 7, with 17 bases in between. The CDR3 has 12 residues. Germline CDR1 is LGHDT and CDR2 is YNNKEL (reference sequence). This chain's CDR3 is CATGLTPGEQYF. The CDR3 nucleotides are TGTGCCACAGGACTAACTCCGGGGGAGCAGTACTTC.

This clone was seen a handful of times. The CDR3 DNA follows: TGTGCCAGCAGCCAAGTGTGGGCCGCGAACAATGAGCAGTTCTTC. Its protein product is CASSQVWAANNEQFF. This chain links TRBV14 with TRBJ2-1; no reliable D call. Trimming removed 1 base from V and 5 bases from J, with 12 bases in between. Germline CDR1 is SGHDN and CDR2 is FVKESK. The CDR3 runs 15 residues.